The 9 T cell receptor beta chains in this list originate from one sample, sequenced in a study of T cells in Graves' hyperthyroidism and ophthalmopathy. RNA transcripts were the template for amplifying TCR beta CDR3 regions. When the TCR CDR3 underwent first-round RT-PCR, the HTBI primer set was used. MiXCR, run by TCRdb on the multiplex PCR reads, gives a single entry per CDR3 protein. The sample consists of hundreds of thousands of distinct CDR3 sequences, 15% to 20% of them appearing once. Sequences were obtained from blood. These receptors were taken from a man aged 40-50 years with Graves' ophthalmopathy.

The table lists this clonotype with a few counts. The chain combines TRBV7-8 with TRBJ1-2; no definite D call. Trimming removed 1 base from V and 4 bases from J, with 13 bases in between. CDR3 length: 15 residues. The germline CDR1 and CDR2 sequences are SGHVS and FQNEAQ. This CDR3 is CASSLESQNVYGYTF. The CDR3 DNA sequence: TGTGCCAGCAGCTTAGAGAGTCAGAATGTCTATGGCTACACCTTC.

Points on this clonotype: A single base separates this from a much larger clone, so it may be a read error. The CDR3 nucleotides read TGTGCCAACAGCATAATCGCTTTCGGATCCTCCAAGAATACGCAGTATTTT. Translating gives CANSIIAFGSSKNTQYF. J is TRBJ2-3 and V is TRBV7-2, with D unclear. In germline, CDR1 is SGHTA, CDR2 FQGNSA. The CDR3 contains 17 residues.

The chain employs TRBV10-3 and TRBJ2-5, with D unresolved. Germline V lookup: CDR1 ENHRY, CDR2 SYGVKD. This CDR3 contains 13 residues. With 3 bases removed from V and 2 bases from J, the gap between germline ends came to 7 bases. For the CDR3, the DNA is TGTGCCATCAGTGATGGCGAACAAGAGACCCAGTACTTC. It is translated as CAISDGEQETQYF.

This clonotype was seen a few times. V gene TRBV5-1 combines with J gene TRBJ1-4, with a weak D call TRBD1 (5 bases). Trimming left V 4 bases short and J 3 bases short, with 13 bases between. This CDR3 has 15 residues. Germline V gene lookup returns CDR1 SGHRS and CDR2 YFSETQ. The CDR3 loop reads CASSPFETANEKLFF. The CDR3 nucleotides read TGCGCCAGCAGCCCCTTTGAGACAGCTAATGAAAAACTGTTTTTT.

This clonotype was seen more than once but under ten times. This chain uses TRBV19 with TRBJ2-1, with D possibly being TRBD1 (5 bases). V was pared by 3 bases and J by 0 bases, with 15 bases between. CDR1 and CDR2 from the germline V gene are LNHDA and SQIVND (reference sequence). The CDR3 runs 17 residues. The CDR3 region has the DNA TGTGCCAGTAGTATTAGGGGCCAGGGAAGCTCCTACAATGAGCAGTTCTTC. Translating it yields CASSIRGQGSSYNEQFF. The variable domain in full, with the rest retrieved from reference TRBV19 and TRBJ2-1, is DGGITQSPKYLFRKEGQNVTLSCEQNLNHDAMYWYRQDPGQGLRLIYYSQIVNDFQKGDIAEGYSVSREKKESFPLTVTSAQKNPTAFYLCASSIRGQGSSYNEQFFGPGTRLTVL.

V usage is TRBV7-3 and J usage is TRBJ2-3; D is unclear. There are 13 residues in the CDR3. V was trimmed by 5 bases and J by 2 bases, leaving 8 bases between them. CDR1 is SGHTA, CDR2 FQGTGA, per germline. CDR3 amino acids: CASSQSHTDTQYF. The CDR3, as DNA: TGTGCCAGCAGCCAATCACACACAGATACGCAGTATTTT. The full variable domain, with the rest looked up from reference TRBV7-3 and TRBJ2-3, is GAGVSQTPSNKVTEKGKYVELRCDPISGHTALYWYRQSLGQGPEFLIYFQGTGAADDSGLPNDRFFAVRPEGSVSTLKIQRTERGDSAVYLCASSQSHTDTQYFGPGTRLTVL.

This clonotype appeared a few times. The chain carries TRBV5-8 and TRBJ2-3, with D unclear. The germline V gene encodes CDR1 SGHTS and CDR2 YDEGEE. V shed 2 bases and J shed 0 bases, with 16 bases lying between them. CDR3 length: 17 amino acids. The CDR3 loop is CASSFPNSNPSTDTQYF. As DNA, the CDR3 is TGTGCCAGCAGCTTCCCTAACTCGAATCCTAGCACAGATACGCAGTATTTT.

The chain combines TRBV19 with TRBJ2-7; D is ambiguous. With 6 bases removed from V and 3 bases from J, the gap between germline ends came to 15 bases. The germline V gene has CDR1 LNHDA and CDR2 SQIVND (reference sequence). The CDR3 loop spans 14 amino acids. The CDR3: CASSEKINYYEQYF. CDR3 DNA: TGTGCCAGTAGCGAGAAGATTAATTACTACGAGCAGTACTTC.

Only a few counts were recorded for this clonotype. The chain couples TRBV20-1 to TRBJ1-5; 7 nucleotides match TRBD1. V shed 1 base and J 6 bases; nucleotides not matched to a gene: 12. In germline, CDR1 is DFQATT, CDR2 SNEGSKA (reference sequence). The CDR3 totals 16 residues. CDR3 sequence reads: CSARAQGGGLGQPQHF. In nucleotides, the CDR3 is TGCAGTGCTAGAGCCCAGGGGGGGGGGCTAGGTCAGCCCCAGCATTTT.